This T cell receptor beta chain was sequenced for a study of blood T cell repertoires in COVID-19 (dated by TCRdb to about 2020). Context from the whole study: Samples covering the acute and convalescent phases of COVID-19 were provided by collaborators in the United States, Italy and Spain. Nearly every sample came with metadata listing a de-identified subject ID, COVID-19 status, age in years and sex. The samples were drawn from the first 160 participants of the ongoing ImmuneRACE study and from 950 to 1,500 subjects provided by 6 global collaborators. A freely available public database, intended as a resource for researchers studying the immune response to SARS-CoV-2, is where the repertoires were released. The prospective study material was composed of cDNA or gDNA derived from T cells, B-cell-depleted T cells, or PBMCs. The dataset comprised deeply sampled blood TCRbeta repertoires from subjects exposed to, actively infected with, or recovered from COVID-19. HLA class I and class II types, where available, came from metadata supplied by the sample provider rather than from assay-based typing.

General findings and caveats noted by the study authors: Clinical and demographic metadata were provided uncurated, with the amount varying by source and participant.

As regards this clone: Its antigen is currently not known. No quality values exist for individual bases; no much larger clone is one base distant.

The germline V gene (reference sequence) specifies LNHNV as CDR1 and YYDKDF as CDR2. The CDR3 covers 17 residues, taking in both the cysteine and the phenylalanine. The DNA shown is the 51-base CDR3, in frame from base 1. The germline V end is reduced by 0 bases and the J end by 3 bases; junction bases left unmatched: 5. Enrolling through a virtual design, the prospective study's participants ranged in age from roughly 18 to 89 years and lived across approximately 25 United States geographic areas. In the prospective study, participants were assigned to cohorts based on the clinical history participants reported in a screening survey and a study questionnaire. Mobile phlebotomists in the prospective study collected whole blood, serum and a nasopharyngeal or oropharyngeal swab from every participant. Prospective study participants could optionally give additional blood draws and questionnaires over an approximately two-month period. Blood samples from the prospective study were shipped frozen or at room temperature prior to DNA extraction.

TCRbeta CDR3 regions were amplified from genomic DNA using the immunoSEQ Assay, a bias-controlled multiplex PCR. The paper's data handling went like this. The number of nucleated cells in each sample was estimated by amplification of reference gene primers within the assay. To quantify the absolute abundance of each unique TCRbeta CDR3 rearrangement, sequence reads were collapsed and filtered. For each sample, productive Simpson clonality was calculated as the square root of Simpson's diversity index across productive rearrangements. TCRdb carries this immuneACCESS record with in-frame sequences only. Its versions omit some clonotypes, under half of them owing to an unresolved V gene in the studies checked, with the rest unexplained. From that table come the V and J calls and clone size; the DNA was used to work out D and trimming. Recorded for this sample are about 270,000 clones; over 80% of them occurred a single time. The top ten clones comprise about 4% of the sample.

The sequence joins TRBV15 to TRBJ2-1, and 10 bases in between align with TRBD2. The source of this sequence is a woman in her 30s with acute COVID-19. The sequenced sample consisted of PBMCs or T cells enriched from blood (not recorded which). The DNA reads as follows: TGTGCCACCAGCAGAGATCCGGGACTAGCGAGCTACAATGAGCAGTTCTTC. Its amino acids are CATSRDPGLASYNEQFF.